Sequencing of this TCR beta chain was carried out in a study of T cell repertoires in cytomegalovirus infection. About the research overall: CMV infection and matching HLA type were both indicated by public TCR beta signatures.

Findings and limits, study-wide: Dominating the ex vivo response were HLA-C-restricted CMV-specific TCR beta clonotypes.

TCRdb reprocessed the reads with MiXCR, giving one entry per CDR3 protein. The repertoire holds more than 350,000 distinct CDR3 sequences, with roughly 31% as singletons. A few counts support this clonotype. No antigen is known for it. Trimming cost V 5 bases and J 3 bases, with 11 bases left between them. Germline V CDR1 and CDR2: SGHTA, FQGNSA. The CDR3 is 13 residues long. Sequencing was performed on PBMCs. The chain couples TRBV7-2 to TRBJ2-7; D gene ambiguous. This sequence was found in a human donor in good health (CMV status not recorded). Some clones in this sample may be carry-over from other donors' samples. Written as DNA, the CDR3 is TGTGCCAGCAGCCCGGACGCCATCTACGAGCAGTACTTC. This encodes CASSPDAIYEQYF.